Presented here are 32 T cell receptor beta chains from one specimen sequenced in a study of T cell repertoires in aging, cancer and after chemotherapy. TRB rearrangements spanning V, D and J were amplified using mixed TRB-A/B primers. TCRdb re-derived calls from the multiplex PCR reads in MiXCR, one entry per CDR3 protein. The sample lists about 17,000 distinct CDR3 sequences, about 46% occurring once. Peripheral blood genomic DNA, not sorted cells or RNA, was the template. Sequencing input: blood. The receptors were sampled from a human donor in good health.

The chain has TRBV27 and TRBJ2-7, with D unresolved. The V end was cut by 2 bases, the J end by 7 bases, with 12 bases between. The CDR3 loop spans 13 amino acids. Germline V gene lookup returns CDR1 MNHEY and CDR2 SMNVEV (reference sequence). CDR3 nucleotide sequence: TGTGCCAGCAGTTTACAAGGGTCTCGGGAGCAGTACTTC. It codes for CASSLQGSREQYF.

This clonotype was detected only a few times. The chain carries TRBV27 and TRBJ2-7; 9 bases are a match to TRBD2. The CDR3 covers 14 residues. Per germline, CDR1 MNHEY and CDR2 SMNVEV (reference sequence). The V segment lost 5 bases and the J segment 2 bases; nucleotides outside the gene matches: 4. DNA for the CDR3: TGTGCCAGCAGTGATTTAGCGGGAGCCTACGAGCAGTACTTC. Translating it yields CASSDLAGAYEQYF.

The gene calls are TRBV19 and TRBJ2-7; TRBD2 agrees at 12 bases. This CDR3 spans 15 amino acids. The J segment lost 5 bases and the V segment lost 5 bases, leaving 7 bases of the junction unmatched. Germline values: CDR1 LNHDA, CDR2 SQIVND (reference sequence). CDR3 nucleotide sequence: TGTGCCAGTAGTGTACTAGCGGGAGGCATTAACGAGCAGTACTTC. Translating it yields CASSVLAGGINEQYF.

This clonotype was seen more than once but under ten times. The chain recombines TRBV29-1 with TRBJ2-7; a possible D gene is TRBD2 (6 bases). V was shortened by 5 bases and J by 6 bases, with 11 bases between the two germline ends. The CDR3 length is 11 residues. Germline V gene data show CDR1 as SQVTM and CDR2 as ANQGSEA. CDR3 amino acids: CSVHSSGEQYF. The CDR3 region has the DNA TGCAGCGTTCACAGTAGCGGCGAGCAGTACTTC.

The V and J genes are TRBV19 and TRBJ2-6; the D is unclear. Germline CDR1 is LNHDA and CDR2 is SQIVND (reference sequence). This CDR3 has 14 amino acids. Trimming cost V 6 bases and J 4 bases, with 10 bases left between them. CDR3 residues: CASREASGANVLTF. For the CDR3, the DNA is TGTGCCAGTAGAGAGGCTTCGGGGGCCAACGTCCTGACTTTC.

This rearrangement joins TRBV6-5 to TRBJ2-4; 9 bases fit TRBD2. Per the germline V gene, CDR1 is MNHEY and CDR2 is SVGAGI. V lost 5 bases to trimming and J lost 5 bases; unmatched junction nucleotides: 7. This CDR3 region has 15 residues. The CDR3 DNA reads as TGTGCCAGCAGTGGCCGCGTAGCGGGGGAAAACATTCAGTACTTC. Translating it yields CASSGRVAGENIQYF.

This clonotype was counted a few times. V and J are TRBV11-1 and TRBJ2-3; 12 nucleotides agree with TRBD2. This CDR3 contains 15 residues. The germline gives CDR1 SGHAT, CDR2 FQDESV (reference sequence). Losses at the gene ends were 5 bases for V and 5 bases for J; bases not matched to a gene: 5. The CDR3 sequence: CASSRTSGNRDTQYF. The CDR3 DNA sequence: TGTGCCAGCAGCCGGACTAGCGGGAACAGAGATACGCAGTATTTT.

V and J are TRBV29-1 and TRBJ2-3; 8 bases align to TRBD1. CDR3 length: 15 residues. The ends lost 6 bases at V and 4 bases at J; junction bases unmatched: 12. Germline V CDR1 and CDR2: SQVTM, ANQGSEA. The CDR3 DNA is TGCAGCGTCGGGTCCGGGACAGGTACCTCAGATACGCAGTATTTT. Its translation: CSVGSGTGTSDTQYF.

Judged by abundance, this clonotype is medium-sized. The V call is TRBV29-1, the J call TRBJ2-7; D gene ambiguous. The CDR3 is made up of 11 amino acids. Germline loops: CDR1 SQVTM, CDR2 ANQGSEA. V shed 6 bases and J shed 0 bases, with 6 bases lying between them. CDR3 amino acids: CSVRASYEQYF. The CDR3 coding sequence is TGCAGCGTCCGGGCCTCCTACGAGCAGTACTTC.

This clonotype has more than one count but fewer than ten. The chain combines TRBV5-6 with TRBJ2-7; a weak D match, TRBD1 (5 bases). The germline gives CDR1 SGHDT, CDR2 YYEEEE. The CDR3 is made up of 16 amino acids. Trimming shortened V by 3 bases and J by 4 bases, and 20 bases separated the two germline ends. CDR3: CASSSINSGSGYEQYF. CDR3 nucleotide sequence: TGTGCCAGCAGCTCGATCAATTCAGGGTCCGGGTACGAGCAGTACTTC.

This clonotype was found a few times. The gene calls are TRBV29-1 and TRBJ2-6; D unresolved. Trimming removed 6 bases from V and 0 bases from J, with 18 bases in between. There are 17 residues in the CDR3. CDR1 and CDR2 (germline): SQVTM, ANQGSEA. The CDR3 DNA is TGCAGCGTCGACCCCCCCGGGCAGACCTCTGGGGCCAACGTCCTGACTTTC. Residues: CSVDPPGQTSGANVLTF.

The rearrangement links TRBV18 to TRBJ1-5; no firm D call. The length of the CDR3 is 13 residues. V shed 2 bases and J shed 0 bases, with 2 bases lying between them. Germline V gene lookup returns CDR1 KGHSH and CDR2 LQKENI. CDR3 sequence: CASSPASNQPQHF. DNA of the CDR3: TGTGCCAGCTCACCAGCTAGCAATCAGCCCCAGCATTTT.

The sample holds a few counts of this clonotype. This chain joins TRBV5-5 and TRBJ2-5; D may be TRBD2 (5 bases). Germline V lookup: CDR1 SGHKS, CDR2 YYEKEE (reference sequence). V gave up 1 base and J gave up 3 bases, with 7 bases separating them. This CDR3 is 13 amino acids long. CDR3 coding DNA: TGTGCCAGCAGCTTGCCGGGGAAAGAGACCCAGTACTTC. Protein: CASSLPGKETQYF.

The V call is TRBV29-1, the J call TRBJ1-5; D perhaps matches TRBD1 (6 bases). Trimming stripped 6 bases from V and 12 bases from J, with 15 bases between. Germline loops: CDR1 SQVTM, CDR2 ANQGSEA. The CDR3 totals 11 residues. CDR3 region: CSVRQDQLQHF. CDR3 DNA: TGCAGCGTCCGACAGGATCAACTCCAGCATTTT.

This clonotype was seen a few times. The chain is built from TRBV29-1 and TRBJ2-3; the D is unclear. Trimming stripped 1 base from V and 2 bases from J, with 7 bases between. Per the germline V gene, CDR1 is SQVTM and CDR2 is ANQGSEA. The CDR3 runs 13 residues. CDR3: CSVEGSATDTQYF. The DNA of the CDR3 is TGCAGCGTTGAAGGGTCGGCCACAGATACGCAGTATTTT.

The chain couples TRBV7-6 to TRBJ2-7, with 8 bases matching TRBD1. CDR3 length equals 13 residues. J was trimmed by 11 bases and V by 8 bases; bases with no gene match: 14. The germline CDR1 and CDR2 sequences are SGHVS and FNYEAQ. The CDR3 loop reads CASSPGGFKWEYF. CDR3 nucleotide sequence: TGTGCCAGCTCGCCAGGGGGCTTCAAATGGGAGTACTTC.

The chain uses TRBV27 and TRBJ2-1, with D possibly TRBD1 on 6 matching bases. Germline-derived CDR1 and CDR2 are MNHEY and SMNVEV (reference sequence). CDR3 length equals 14 residues. V was shortened by 0 bases and J by 10 bases, with 13 bases between the two germline ends. In nucleotides, the CDR3 is TGTGCCAGCAGTTTATCTACCGTTAGGGGGGAGCAGTTCTTC. Amino acids: CASSLSTVRGEQFF.

J is TRBJ1-4 and V is TRBV6-1; 7 positions match TRBD1. CDR3 length: 14 residues. The J segment lost 6 bases and the V segment lost 6 bases, leaving 7 bases of the junction unmatched. Germline CDR1 is MNHNS and CDR2 is SASEGT. The CDR3 DNA is TGTGCCAGCAGCAACAGGGGTTTGGATGAAAAACTGTTTTTT. Translated, it gives CASSNRGLDEKLFF.

The V call is TRBV18, the J call TRBJ2-7; 7 bases fit TRBD1. CDR1 and CDR2 (germline): KGHSH, LQKENI. The length of the CDR3 is 14 residues. V shed 3 bases and J 3 bases; nucleotides not matched to a gene: 5. The CDR3 DNA reads TGTGCCAGCTCACCCATGGACAGGTTCTACGAGCAGTACTTC. Translating gives CASSPMDRFYEQYF.

The rearrangement links TRBV6-5 to TRBJ2-5; D could derive from TRBD1 or TRBD2 (5 bases each). The length of the CDR3 is 14 residues. The V end was cut by 4 bases, the J end by 2 bases, with 11 bases between. The germline gives CDR1 MNHEY, CDR2 SVGAGI. CDR3 coding DNA: TGTGCCAGCAGTTCGGGGACGGTTCAAGAGACCCAGTACTTC. The encoded protein is CASSSGTVQETQYF.

The chain combines TRBV19 with TRBJ2-7; no clear D. Germline V gives CDR1 LNHDA, CDR2 SQIVND (reference sequence). Trimming removed 1 base from V and 1 base from J, with 5 bases in between. This CDR3 is built from 13 residues. In DNA, the CDR3 is TGTGCCAGTAGTATAGTGGATTCCTACGAGCAGTACTTC. Translated: CASSIVDSYEQYF.

In its sample, this clonotype ranks as medium-sized. The chain couples TRBV6-2 or TRBV6-3 to TRBJ2-1; D is perhaps TRBD1 or TRBD2 (6 bases each). V gave up 6 bases and J gave up 3 bases, with 18 bases separating them. The CDR3 loop spans 16 amino acids. Germline V gene sequence: CDR1 MNHEY, CDR2 SVGEGT. DNA for the CDR3: TGTGCCAGCAGCTTACTAGCTGAGGGGGACTACAATGAGCAGTTCTTC. Protein product: CASSLLAEGDYNEQFF.

This clonotype has just a few counts. V usage is TRBV13 and J usage is TRBJ2-5, with TRBD1 as a possible D gene (5 bases). The CDR3 loop spans 16 amino acids. Germline V gene data show CDR1 as PRHDT and CDR2 as FYEKMQ (reference sequence). V was cut by 5 bases and J by 0 bases, with 16 bases left in between. The CDR3 DNA sequence: TGTGCCAGCAGCCCCAGACAGAAGGGTAACCAAGAGACCCAGTACTTC. Amino acids: CASSPRQKGNQETQYF.

A few counts support this clonotype. This chain links TRBV15 with TRBJ2-3; TRBD2 aligns across 8 bases. The CDR3 contains 16 residues. The V gene end was trimmed by 0 bases and the J gene end by 5 bases; junction bases not matched to a gene: 7. Germline CDR1 is LNHNV and CDR2 is YYDKDF (reference sequence). This chain's CDR3 is CATSREASGSVDTQYF. The CDR3, as DNA: TGTGCCACCAGCAGAGAGGCGAGCGGGAGTGTAGATACGCAGTATTTT.

This clonotype was seen more than once but under ten times. The genes are TRBV19 and TRBJ2-4; D tentatively fits TRBD1 or TRBD2 (6 bases each). The CDR3 is 15 residues long. Trimming shortened V by 1 base and J by 8 bases, and 15 bases separated the two germline ends. Germline V CDR1 and CDR2: LNHDA, SQIVND (reference sequence). In DNA form, the CDR3 reads TGTGCCAGTAGTATAGGATCCGAGGGGGAGGACATTCAGTACTTC. This sequence encodes CASSIGSEGEDIQYF.

In this sample, this clonotype turned up a few times. The chain recombines TRBV27 with TRBJ2-7; 8 nucleotides agree with TRBD1. Germline V gives CDR1 MNHEY, CDR2 SMNVEV (reference sequence). There are 14 residues in the CDR3. Losses at the gene ends were 5 bases for V and 4 bases for J; bases not matched to a gene: 7. In nucleotides, the CDR3 is TGTGCCAGCAGTCCGAGGACAGGGTGGTACGAGCAGTACTTC. This encodes CASSPRTGWYEQYF.

This clonotype turned up a few times. The chain couples TRBV11-1 to TRBJ2-5; no clear D gene. Germline CDR1 is SGHAT and CDR2 is FQDESV (reference sequence). The CDR3 is 16 amino acids. Trimming removed 4 bases from V and 2 bases from J, with 17 bases in between. In DNA form, the CDR3 reads TGTGCCAGCAGCTCTCTGATCAGGTTCAATCAAGAGACCCAGTACTTC. Its protein is CASSSLIRFNQETQYF.

The sample holds one count of this clonotype. The rearrangement joins TRBV12-3 or TRBV12-4 to TRBJ1-2; D might be TRBD1 (6 bases). Trimming removed 5 bases from V and 0 bases from J, with 13 bases in between. The CDR3 is 15 residues long. The DNA for the CDR3 is TGTGCCAGCAGTCTTAATGGGGGCTCTAACTATGGCTACACCTTC. This gives the protein CASSLNGGSNYGYTF.

V gene TRBV6-5 combines with J gene TRBJ2-5; D not certain. V lost 6 bases, J lost 4 bases, and 6 bases lay in between. Germline V gene data show CDR1 as MNHEY and CDR2 as SVGAGI. The CDR3 length is 11 residues. CDR3 protein: CASRSGETQYF. As DNA, the CDR3 is TGTGCCAGCAGATCCGGAGAGACCCAGTACTTC.

This sequence joins TRBV20-1 and TRBJ2-7; weak D call: TRBD2 (6 bases). The DNA end is more similar to TRBJ2-5, so the J call may be wrong. In germline, CDR1 is DFQATT, CDR2 SNEGSKA (reference sequence). The CDR3 is made up of 13 amino acids. The CDR3 here is CSARGGVQETQYF. The DNA of the CDR3 is TGCAGTGCTAGAGGCGGGGTCCAAGAGACCCAGTACTTC.

This clonotype has more than one count but fewer than ten. The CDR3 loop is CASSQDRVSGTDTQYF. The DNA for the CDR3 is TGTGCCAGCTCTCAGGACAGGGTATCTGGCACAGATACGCAGTATTTT. V is TRBV18 and J is TRBJ2-3; 8 bases fit TRBD1. CDR1 KGHSH and CDR2 LQKENI come from the germline V gene. After removal of 6 bases from V and 1 base from J, the junction contained 9 bases not matched to a gene. CDR3 length: 16 amino acids.

This chain links TRBV30 with TRBJ2-1; 7 nucleotides line up with TRBD2. The trim removed 0 bases at V and 0 bases at J, leaving 2 bases unmatched. This CDR3 is built from 15 residues. Germline V gives CDR1 GTSNPN, CDR2 SVGIG (reference sequence). CDR3 DNA: TGTGCCTGGAGTGTACGCGGGAGCTCCTACAATGAGCAGTTCTTC. Encoded protein: CAWSVRGSSYNEQFF.